The following is a T cell receptor (beta chain) sequence with its context. Germline CDR1 MDHEN, CDR2 SYDVKM. Trimming left V 5 bases short and J 2 bases short, with 13 bases between. The CDR3 is 15 amino acids. The sample originates from a study of cytomegalovirus exposure and HLA in healthy donors. PCR was performed using 60 Vbeta and 13 Jbeta primers. Only in-frame clones appear in the TCRdb table, and some are missing; sequencing was by immunoSEQ multiplex PCR. Here the sample spans some 120,000 clones, roughly two thirds being singletons. This chain links TRBV28 with TRBJ2-1; TRBD1 might be the D (5 bases). The receptor's source is a man aged 25-45 years in good health and CMV-seropositive. Specimen: PBMCs. CDR3 residues: CASSPQSTAYNEQFF. The CDR3 DNA reads as TGTGCCAGCAGTCCGCAATCGACAGCCTACAATGAGCAGTTCTTC.